The clone carrying this T cell receptor beta chain was detected a few times. The target antigen is unknown. As every portion of the isolated RNA was reverse transcribed, the sequencing read expressed TCRB transcripts. Clones were read by immunoSEQ multiplex PCR, and TCRdb kept only the in-frame ones, dropping some. The profile covers some 150,000 clones, with 40% to 55% appearing a single time and over 0.4% taken by the ten largest. Trimming removed 5 bases from V and 4 bases from J; junction bases left unmatched: 7. CDR1 and CDR2 from the germline V gene are SGHTA and FQGNSA. The CDR3 extends over 14 amino acids. Researchers reported sorting CD4+ naive, central memory, regulatory and stem cell-like memory cells via CD45RO/CCR7/CD25/CD127/CD95/CD27. The data stem from a study of beta chain features in type 1 diabetes. Study conclusions and caveats: Researchers report that Type 1 diabetes patients had moderately but significantly shorter TCRB CDR3s across all four CD4+ subsets. The naive, central memory and Treg TCRB repertoires of patients appeared to be more similar to one another than those of healthy donors. Individuals with type 1 diabetes displayed fewer insertions and more deletions at VDJ junctions.

V is TRBV7-2 and J is TRBJ2-7; TRBD1 matches 8 bases. Sequencing used Tregs from blood. This receptor was taken from a young man in good health. CDR3 nucleotides: TGTGCCAGCAGCACAAGGACAGGGTTTTACGAGCAGTACTTC. The encoded protein is CASSTRTGFYEQYF.